This is a list of T cell receptor beta chains from one sample in a study of radiotherapy plus CTLA-4 blockade in lung cancer. Here immunoSEQ multiplex PCR was the method, and the copy in TCRdb shows in-frame clones only, minus some. Of about 85,000 clones in the sample, 75% to 90% were seen once. The sample here was peripheral blood, taken from a patient treated with radiotherapy plus ipilimumab. All receptors derive from a human donor with non-small cell lung cancer who had a partial response to radiotherapy plus ipilimumab. Each CDR3 is given with its conserved first and last residue. Fields, in order: D gene, clone size, J gene, V gene, CDR3 DNA, CDR3 protein. A D gene is named only where the DNA matches it firmly. Clone size appears in some rows only: once, few, many, or a class for an expanded clone.

D: -; size: -; J: TRBJ1-1; V: TRBV5-4; DNA: TGTGCCAGCAGCTTAAGCAACAGAGGGGCTTTCTTT; CDR3: CASSLSNRGAFF
D: TRBD1; size: -; J: TRBJ1-2; V: TRBV14; DNA: TGTGCCAGCAGCAAGGGGGCGTTTGCCGACTATGGCTACACCTTC; CDR3: CASSKGAFADYGYTF
D: -; size: -; J: TRBJ1-5; V: TRBV9; DNA: TGTGCCAGCAGCGTAGGAGGAAATAGCAATCAGCCCCAGCATTTT; CDR3: CASSVGGNSNQPQHF
D: -; size: -; J: TRBJ1-5; V: TRBV6-1; DNA: TGTGCCAGCAATGAACAGTTTAGCAATCAGCCCCAGCATTTT; CDR3: CASNEQFSNQPQHF
D: -; size: few; J: TRBJ1-4; V: TRBV6-1; DNA: TGTGCCAGCAGTGAAGGGGGAGGGGGTGAAAAACTGTTTTTT; CDR3: CASSEGGGGEKLFF
D: TRBD2; size: -; J: TRBJ2-3; V: TRBV29-1; DNA: TGCAGCTTGGGACTAGCGGGTACAGATACGCAGTATTTT; CDR3: CSLGLAGTDTQYF
D: -; size: -; J: TRBJ1-1; V: TRBV13; DNA: TGTGCCAGCAGCGTAGACTATCGGAACACTGAAGCTTTCTTT; CDR3: CASSVDYRNTEAFF
D: -; size: -; J: TRBJ2-3; V: TRBV7-7; DNA: TGTGCCAGTTCGACCGGGGTCTCCGGAACAGATACGCAGTATTTT; CDR3: CASSTGVSGTDTQYF
D: -; size: -; J: TRBJ1-3; V: TRBV6-1; DNA: TGTGCCAGCAGTGGTCAACAGGCCGCCTCTGGAAACACCATATATTTT; CDR3: CASSGQQAASGNTIYF
D: -; size: -; J: TRBJ2-7; V: TRBV10-2; DNA: TGCGCCAGCAGTGATGGGGCAGGATCCTACGAGCAGTACTTC; CDR3: CASSDGAGSYEQYF
D: -; size: -; J: TRBJ2-3; V: TRBV6-4; DNA: TGTGCCGGAGCCGGCCACTCCACAGATACGCAGTATTTT; CDR3: CAGAGHSTDTQYF
D: TRBD1; size: -; J: TRBJ1-1; V: TRBV2; DNA: TGTGCCAGCAGCGGCCGGGACAGGGGCTCGGAAGCTTTCTTT; CDR3: CASSGRDRGSEAFF
D: TRBD2; size: -; J: TRBJ2-3; V: TRBV9; DNA: TGTGCCAGCAGCGTCGGACTAGCGAACACAGATACGCAGTATTTT; CDR3: CASSVGLANTDTQYF
D: -; size: -; J: TRBJ1-1; V: TRBV27; DNA: TGTGCCAGCAGTTTGACGGGCAGGGCAAAAGCTTTCTTT; CDR3: CASSLTGRAKAFF
D: TRBD2; size: -; J: TRBJ2-1; V: TRBV27; DNA: TGTGCCAGCAGTTCCTCCCACGGACTAGCGGCATCCTACAATGAGCAGTTCTTC; CDR3: CASSSSHGLAASYNEQFF
D: TRBD2; size: once; J: TRBJ2-1; V: TRBV5-1; DNA: TGCGCCAGCAGCCCAGCGGGAGTTGCGTTTGGTGAGCAGTTCTTC; CDR3: CASSPAGVAFGEQFF
D: TRBD1; size: -; J: TRBJ2-2; V: TRBV28; DNA: TGTGCCAGCACTACCTATGGACAGGGGGCGGGAGGGGAGCTGTTTTTT; CDR3: CASTTYGQGAGGELFF
D: -; size: -; J: TRBJ2-7; V: TRBV28; DNA: TGTGCCAGCACCTCGGCGGGCCCGGGTGCCTACGAGCAGTACTTC; CDR3: CASTSAGPGAYEQYF
D: -; size: few; J: TRBJ2-5; V: TRBV9; DNA: TGTGCCAGCAGCCCCCGAGGAGCGGCCCAAGAGACCCAGTACTTC; CDR3: CASSPRGAAQETQYF
D: TRBD2; size: -; J: TRBJ2-1; V: TRBV19; DNA: TGTGCCAGTAGTACTCCTAGCGGGGTCTCCTACAATGAGCAGTTCTTC; CDR3: CASSTPSGVSYNEQFF
D: -; size: -; J: TRBJ2-2; V: TRBV18; DNA: TGTGCCAGCTCCCCCCCGACTAACTGGCTTGCCGGGGAGCTGTTTTTT; CDR3: CASSPPTNWLAGELFF
D: -; size: few; J: TRBJ1-4; V: TRBV19; DNA: TGTGCCAGTAGTACGCAGACCGGGATTTTTGAAAAACTGTTTTTT; CDR3: CASSTQTGIFEKLFF
D: -; size: -; J: TRBJ1-6; V: TRBV4-3; DNA: TGCGCCAGCAGCCAATCCGGGACACCTGGTGATTCACCCCTCCACTTT; CDR3: CASSQSGTPGDSPLHF
D: -; size: -; J: TRBJ1-1; V: TRBV11-2; DNA: TGTGCCAGCAGCCAAGGGGGGGGAGGATCCACTGAAGCTTTCTTT; CDR3: CASSQGGGGSTEAFF
D: -; size: -; J: TRBJ2-1; V: TRBV18; DNA: TGTGCCAGCTCACGCCCTCGAGCGGAGACCTACAATGAGCAGTTCTTC; CDR3: CASSRPRAETYNEQFF
D: -; size: -; J: TRBJ1-1; V: TRBV5-1; DNA: TGCGCCAGCAGCTTGGAGGGCGGGGGCACTGAAGCTTTCTTT; CDR3: CASSLEGGGTEAFF
D: TRBD1; size: -; J: TRBJ1-1; V: TRBV18; DNA: TGTGCCAGCTCACCCGGACAGGTGAACACTGAAGCTTTCTTT; CDR3: CASSPGQVNTEAFF
D: -; size: -; J: TRBJ2-1; V: TRBV7-2; DNA: TGTGCCAGCAGCTTAGTGGGAGCATACAATGAGCAGTTCTTC; CDR3: CASSLVGAYNEQFF
D: -; size: -; J: TRBJ1-2; V: TRBV19; DNA: TGTGCCAGTAGTAGGGGGGGTAACTATGGCTACACCTTC; CDR3: CASSRGGNYGYTF
D: -; size: -; J: TRBJ2-1; V: TRBV5-6; DNA: TGTGCCAGCAGCTCGCGGGCGGAGAGCTCCTACAATGAGCAGTTCTTC; CDR3: CASSSRAESSYNEQFF
D: TRBD2; size: -; J: TRBJ2-2; V: TRBV25-1; DNA: TGTGCCAGCAGTGACTCGGGACTAGCAACCGGGGAGCTGTTTTTT; CDR3: CASSDSGLATGELFF
D: TRBD1; size: -; J: TRBJ2-1; V: TRBV27; DNA: TGTGCCAGCAGTCTAGACAGGGGGCGAGGTGAGCAGTTCTTC; CDR3: CASSLDRGRGEQFF
D: TRBD2; size: -; J: TRBJ2-7; V: TRBV7-9; DNA: TGTGCCAGCAGCCCTAGCGGGAGCAGCTACGAGCAGTACTTC; CDR3: CASSPSGSSYEQYF
D: TRBD2; size: -; J: TRBJ2-5; V: TRBV7-6; DNA: TGTGCCAGCAGCTTATCGGCGGGAGGGGGGGGGACCCAGTACTTC; CDR3: CASSLSAGGGGTQYF
D: -; size: -; J: TRBJ1-1; V: TRBV28; DNA: TGTGCCAGCGAGATGAACACTGAAGCTTTCTTT; CDR3: CASEMNTEAFF
D: -; size: -; J: TRBJ2-6; V: TRBV18; DNA: TGTGCCAGCTCACCTAGCAGGGACTCTGGGGCCAACGTCCTGACTTTC; CDR3: CASSPSRDSGANVLTF
D: TRBD1; size: -; J: TRBJ2-2; V: TRBV28; DNA: TGTGCCAGCAGGCCTGACAGGGCAGGCGGGGAGCTGTTTTTT; CDR3: CASRPDRAGGELFF
D: TRBD2; size: -; J: TRBJ2-1; V: TRBV9; DNA: TGTGCCAGCAGCTGGACTAGCGGGAGTTACAATGAGCAGTTCTTC; CDR3: CASSWTSGSYNEQFF